The entry below describes one T cell receptor beta chain. Its antigen specificity is not known. No clone much larger than this one lies a single base away; base qualities are absent. CDR1 MRHNA and CDR2 SNTAGT were looked up in the germline V gene. From the cysteine through the phenylalanine, the CDR3 covers 16 amino acids. The DNA shown is the 48-base CDR3, in frame from base 1. V loses 5 bases, J loses 2 bases, and the germline ends lie 17 bases apart. This entry is derived from a study of Ad26.COV2.S vaccination and SARS-CoV-2 variants listed by TCRdb under 2021. About the study as a whole: The specificity and breadth of SARS-CoV-2-reactive T cell receptors after Ad26.COV2.S vaccination were assessed by TCRbeta repertoire sequencing. A total of approximately 30 samples were included in the TCR-sequenced set, comprising some 20 Ad26.COV2.S vaccine recipients, 5 placebo recipients and 8 SARS-CoV-2 convalescent individuals.

This specimen's time point label, interpreted: individuals recovered from natural SARS-CoV-2 infection. The immunoSEQ Assay was used to sequence TCRbeta CDR3 regions. After extraction, genomic DNA underwent amplification by bias-controlled multiplex PCR, followed by high-throughput sequencing. In the paper's pipeline: To quantify the absolute abundance of each unique TCRbeta CDR3 region, sequences were collapsed and filtered. T cell fraction was estimated by normalization of TCRbeta template counts to usable DNA, with usable DNA being measured through amplification of reference genes present in all nucleated cells. Repertoire TCRs were annotated as SARS-CoV-2-specific when V gene, CDR3 amino acid sequence and J gene were exactly matched to a known reactive TCR set. MIRA supplied the reference SARS-CoV-2 TCR set, which was filtered for enrichment in COVID-19-positive ImmuneCODE repertoires so that public or cross-reactive TCRs were removed. Using the MIRA antigens, annotated TCRs were further analysed by specific ORF or by position within an ORF. Depth was the summed frequency of annotated unique rearrangements, while breadth was defined as annotated unique rearrangements over total unique productive rearrangements. Two-sided Wilcoxon rank-sum tests were applied when comparing TCR breadth between groups. TCRdb carries this immuneACCESS record with in-frame sequences only. Its versions omit some clonotypes, under half of them owing to an unresolved V gene in the studies checked, with the rest unexplained. V, J and clone size reflect that table, while D and trimming were determined from the DNA. The sample contains about 100,000 clones, 80% of them found a single time. Clones ranked in the top ten supply about 18% of the sample.

What the research found in general, with its limitations: It was noted by the authors that total T cell responses may have been underestimated by the TCR breadth and depth analyses. Spike-specific TCR breadth was higher in Ad26.COV2.S recipients than in placebo recipients (P = 0.0014). After vaccination, substantial breadth of spike-specific CD8+ and CD4+ T cell responses was reported. Vaccine and placebo recipients had comparable non-spike TCR breadth, which fits with the vaccine containing only spike.

The sequence derives from a human donor who had recovered from COVID-19. The sequence links TRBV6-4 to TRBJ2-3, with an unclear D gene assignment. The sample in question was peripheral blood, obtained after recovery from COVID-19. The CDR3 protein: CASSTRYPSNTDTQYF. At the DNA level, the sequence is TGTGCCAGCAGTACACGCTACCCCAGTAACACAGATACGCAGTATTTT.